This T cell receptor (beta chain) was profiled in a study of T cells in Graves' hyperthyroidism and ophthalmopathy. Study-wide points: In blood, most of the thyroid clonotypes expanded above 0.001 were also present.

Patients aged 18 to 65 with hyperthyroidism were newly diagnosed, with duration under 2 months. Diagnoses were established using clinical symptoms, serum thyroxine and TRAb, thyroid ultrasound and orbital computed tomography. This clonotype showed up many times. Its specificity is unknown. Amplified regions were TCR beta CDR3 sequences from RNA transcripts. HTBI primers were employed in a first-round RT-PCR of the TCR CDR3. TCRdb recomputed calls from the multiplex PCR reads with MiXCR, one row per CDR3 protein. The sample shows a few hundred thousand distinct CDR3 sequences, just over 14% of them seen only once. The CDR3 sequence is 13 residues long. Germline CDR1 reads SGHTA; CDR2 reads FQGNSA. Trimming shortened V by 7 bases and J by 5 bases, and 14 bases separated the two germline ends.

The clonotype originates from a woman aged 40-49 years with Graves' hyperthyroidism that later progressed to Graves' ophthalmopathy. Specimen: blood. This chain uses TRBV7-2 with TRBJ1-2; D remains unclear. The CDR3 loop is CASTSPLTYGYTF. Written as DNA, the CDR3 is TGTGCCAGCACCTCCCCGCTGACATATGGCTACACCTTC.